This TCR beta chain was sequenced during a study of early T cells in non-severe SARS-CoV-2 infection. Study-wide background: From unsorted whole blood, bulk RNA was sequenced, and the chains remained unpaired.

Unique molecular identifiers were attached to individual cDNA molecules. TCRdb reprocessed the 5' RACE reads via MiXCR and lists one record per CDR3 protein. The repertoire holds about 83,000 distinct CDR3 sequences, approximately 13% seen once, with about 6.5% in the top ten. This clonotype was recorded many times. The receptor's source is an adult who was a healthcare worker with PCR-confirmed SARS-CoV-2 infection or an uninfected control (not recorded which). Source material: whole blood.

CDR3 protein: CASLIRAGTEAFF. CDR3 DNA: TGTGCCTCACTAATTCGCGCGGGAACTGAAGCTTTCTTT. The chain carries TRBV24-1 and TRBJ1-1; the D is unclear. This CDR3 region has 13 residues. Trimming took 12 bases from V and 5 from J, leaving 18 bases between them. Germline CDR1 KGHDR, CDR2 SFDVKD.